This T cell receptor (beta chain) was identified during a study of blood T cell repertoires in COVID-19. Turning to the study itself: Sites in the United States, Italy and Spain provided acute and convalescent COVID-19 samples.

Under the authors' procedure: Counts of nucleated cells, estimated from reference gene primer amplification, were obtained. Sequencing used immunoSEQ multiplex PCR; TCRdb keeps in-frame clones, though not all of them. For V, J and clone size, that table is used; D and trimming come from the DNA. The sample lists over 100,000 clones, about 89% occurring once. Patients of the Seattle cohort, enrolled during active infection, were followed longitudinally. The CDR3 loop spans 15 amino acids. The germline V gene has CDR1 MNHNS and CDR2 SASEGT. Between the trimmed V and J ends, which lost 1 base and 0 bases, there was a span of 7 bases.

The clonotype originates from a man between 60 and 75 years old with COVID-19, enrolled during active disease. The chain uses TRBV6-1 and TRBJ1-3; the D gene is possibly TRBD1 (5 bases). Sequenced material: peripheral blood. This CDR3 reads CASSEGRGSGNTIYF. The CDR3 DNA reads TGTGCCAGCAGTGAAGGGAGGGGCTCTGGAAACACCATATATTTT.